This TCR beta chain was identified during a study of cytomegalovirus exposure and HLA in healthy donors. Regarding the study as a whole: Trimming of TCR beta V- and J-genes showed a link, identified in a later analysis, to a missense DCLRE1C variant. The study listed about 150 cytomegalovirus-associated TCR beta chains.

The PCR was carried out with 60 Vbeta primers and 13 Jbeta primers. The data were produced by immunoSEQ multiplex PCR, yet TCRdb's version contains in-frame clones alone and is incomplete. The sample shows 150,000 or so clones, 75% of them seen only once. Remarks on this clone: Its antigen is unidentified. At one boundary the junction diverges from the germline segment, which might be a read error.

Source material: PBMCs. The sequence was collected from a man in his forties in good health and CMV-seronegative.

This CDR3 reads CSSSSREDSYEQYF. The CDR3 DNA sequence: TGTTCCAGCAGCAGCAGGGAAGACTCCTACGAGCAGTACTTC. The chain uses TRBV7-9 and TRBJ2-7; D possibly corresponds to TRBD1 (5 bases). The CDR3 loop spans 14 amino acids. CDR1 and CDR2 from the germline V gene are SEHNR and FQNEAQ (reference sequence).